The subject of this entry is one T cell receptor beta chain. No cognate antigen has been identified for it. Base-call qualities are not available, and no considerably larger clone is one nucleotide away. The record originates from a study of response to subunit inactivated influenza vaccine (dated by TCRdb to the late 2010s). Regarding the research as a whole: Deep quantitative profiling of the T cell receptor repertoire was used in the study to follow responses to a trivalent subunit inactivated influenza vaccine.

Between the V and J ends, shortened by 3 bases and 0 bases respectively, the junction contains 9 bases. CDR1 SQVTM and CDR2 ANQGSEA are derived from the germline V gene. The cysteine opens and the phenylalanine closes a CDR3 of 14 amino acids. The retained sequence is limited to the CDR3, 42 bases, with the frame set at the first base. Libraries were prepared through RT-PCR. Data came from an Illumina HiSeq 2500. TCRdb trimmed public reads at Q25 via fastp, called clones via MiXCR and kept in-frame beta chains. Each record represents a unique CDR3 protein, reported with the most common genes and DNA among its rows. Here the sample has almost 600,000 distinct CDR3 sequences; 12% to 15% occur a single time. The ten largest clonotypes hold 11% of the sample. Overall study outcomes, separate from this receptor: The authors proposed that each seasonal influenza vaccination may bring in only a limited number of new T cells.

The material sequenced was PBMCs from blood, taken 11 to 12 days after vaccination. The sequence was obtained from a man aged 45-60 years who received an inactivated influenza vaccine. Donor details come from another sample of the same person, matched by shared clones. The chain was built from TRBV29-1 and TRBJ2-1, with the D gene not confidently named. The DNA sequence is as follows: TGCAGCGTTGAGGTAGCAAGCTCCTACAATGAGCAGTTCTTC. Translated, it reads CSVEVASSYNEQFF.